Below are 24 T cell receptor beta chains sequenced from a single sample in a study of cytomegalovirus exposure and HLA in healthy donors. 13 Jbeta primers and 60 Vbeta primers were used for the PCR. Clones were sequenced by immunoSEQ multiplex PCR, and TCRdb holds only the in-frame ones, with some missing. Of about 250,000 clones in the sample, 85% were seen once. The sample consisted of PBMCs. The receptors here all came from a girl aged 2-10 years in good health and CMV-seronegative.

V gene TRBV5-6 combines with J gene TRBJ2-4; 9 bases agree with TRBD1. CDR1 and CDR2 from the germline V gene are SGHDT and YYEEEE. This CDR3 is 14 amino acids long. V lost 3 bases, J lost 6 bases, and 4 bases stayed unmatched. CDR3 sequence reads: CASSSQGARNIQYF. CDR3 DNA sequence: TGTGCCAGCAGCTCACAGGGGGCTAGAAACATTCAGTACTTC.

V usage is TRBV29-1 and J usage is TRBJ2-7; D is possibly TRBD2 (6 bases). CDR1 is SQVTM and CDR2 is ANQGSEA in the germline V gene. The CDR3 has 13 residues. Trimming pared 4 bases from V and 6 bases from J, leaving 16 bases between. Here the CDR3 DNA reads TGCAGCGTTGCGGAGGGAGTACCGCTCGAGCAGTACTTC. Its translation is CSVAEGVPLEQYF.

The V gene is TRBV25-1, the J gene TRBJ2-3; D unclear. V was cut by 4 bases and J by 0 bases, with 14 bases left in between. The CDR3 has 16 residues. Germline assignment: CDR1 MGHDK and CDR2 SYGVNS. CDR3 sequence (DNA): TGTGCCAGCAGTGCATCGAACAGTGCTAGCACAGATACGCAGTATTTT. It translates to CASSASNSASTDTQYF.

This chain joins TRBV6-5 and TRBJ1-5; D perhaps matches TRBD1 (6 bases). V shed 6 bases and J shed 1 base, with 13 bases lying between them. Per the germline V gene, CDR1 is MNHEY and CDR2 is SVGAGI. The CDR3 length is 15 residues. The CDR3 nucleotides are TGTGCCAGCAGCCCCCGCAGGGGAAGCAATCAGCCCCAGCATTTT. Amino acid sequence: CASSPRRGSNQPQHF.

This clone appeared a single time. This sequence joins TRBV7-3 and TRBJ1-1; D unresolved. The V and J ends lost 3 bases and 8 bases respectively, with 10 bases between them. The CDR3 consists of 12 residues. Germline CDR1 SGHTA, CDR2 FQGTGA. CDR3 amino acids: CASSFAGREAFF. For the CDR3, the DNA is TGTGCCAGCAGCTTTGCGGGCCGAGAAGCTTTCTTT.

The chain combines TRBV30 with TRBJ2-1; 12 bases agree with TRBD2. The J segment lost 9 bases and the V segment lost 2 bases, leaving 5 bases of the junction unmatched. The germline gives CDR1 GTSNPN, CDR2 SVGIG (reference sequence). The CDR3 loop spans 14 amino acids. This CDR3 is CAWSPSGRAGEQFF. DNA for the CDR3: TGTGCCTGGAGTCCTAGCGGGAGGGCCGGTGAGCAGTTCTTC.

This rearrangement joins TRBV20-1 to TRBJ2-1; TRBD2 matches at 7 bases. The CDR3 length is 11 residues. The germline V gene has CDR1 DFQATT and CDR2 SNEGSKA (reference sequence). The CDR3 DNA follows: TGCACCCTGGGGAGGGACAATGAGCAGTTCTTC. Translation: CTLGRDNEQFF.

The chain is built from TRBV5-1 and TRBJ2-1, with TRBD2 matching 11 bases. CDR1 and CDR2 (germline): SGHRS, YFSETQ. CDR3 size: 16 residues. J gave up 0 bases and V 1 base, and 0 bases lay outside the gene matches. The CDR3 DNA reads TGCGCCAGCAGCTTGCTAGCGGGGGGCTCCTACAATGAGCAGTTCTTC. This sequence encodes CASSLLAGGSYNEQFF. Full variable domain (outside the CDR3, taken from reference TRBV5-1 and TRBJ2-1): KAGVTQTPRYLIKTRGQQVTLSCSPISGHRSVSWYQQTPGQGLQFLFEYFSETQRNKGNFPGRFSGRQFSNSRSEMNVSTLELGDSALYLCASSLLAGGSYNEQFFGPGTRLTVL.

The chain combines TRBV27 with TRBJ2-3; D is unresolved. Trimming cost V 5 bases and J 9 bases, with 18 bases left between them. Germline CDR1 reads MNHEY; CDR2 reads SMNVEV (reference sequence). This CDR3 region has 14 residues. CDR3 in amino acids: CASSISPETLTQYF. Here the CDR3 DNA reads TGTGCCAGCAGTATTTCTCCCGAGACACTCACGCAGTATTTT.

The chain has TRBV5-1 and TRBJ2-3; D may be TRBD2 (5 bases). The CDR3 totals 16 residues. Germline V CDR1 and CDR2: SGHRS, YFSETQ. The V end lost 0 bases, the J end lost 1 base, and 12 bases lay between the germline ends. The CDR3 DNA reads as TGCGCCAGCAGCTTGGAAGGCGGGCTTGGCACAGATACGCAGTATTTT. Translation gives CASSLEGGLGTDTQYF.

V usage is TRBV5-1 and J usage is TRBJ2-1, with D perhaps TRBD2 (6 bases). Germline CDR1 is SGHRS and CDR2 is YFSETQ. CDR3 length: 14 residues. Trimming shortened V by 9 bases and J by 4 bases, and 17 bases separated the two germline ends. The DNA for the CDR3 is TGCGCCACCAGGACTACCGGGATATACAATGAGCAGTTCTTC. Protein sequence: CATRTTGIYNEQFF.

The rearrangement links TRBV6-1 to TRBJ2-7; D not resolved. This CDR3 is 11 amino acids long. The V gene's germline CDR1 is MNHNS and CDR2 SASEGT. Between the trimmed V and J ends, which lost 8 bases and 3 bases, there was a span of 8 bases. Written as DNA, the CDR3 is TGTGCCAGCGATAGTTTCTACGAGCAGTACTTC. This encodes CASDSFYEQYF.

The sample holds one count of this clone. This chain connects TRBV7-9 to TRBJ2-6; D is perhaps TRBD1 (6 bases). This CDR3 is built from 15 residues. V was shortened by 5 bases and J by 2 bases, with 10 bases between the two germline ends. CDR1 SEHNR and CDR2 FQNEAQ come from the germline V gene (reference sequence). The CDR3 DNA reads TGTGCCAGCAGCAATACAGGGACTGGGGCCAACGTCCTGACTTTC. It yields the protein CASSNTGTGANVLTF.

The genes are TRBV27 and TRBJ1-5; 8 bases are shared with TRBD1. This CDR3 spans 15 amino acids. V lost 3 bases and J lost 5; bases outside the gene matches: 6. In germline, CDR1 is MNHEY, CDR2 SMNVEV (reference sequence). The CDR3 loop is CASSFPDRVYQPQHF. CDR3 in DNA: TGTGCCAGCAGTTTCCCGGACAGGGTGTATCAGCCCCAGCATTTT.

The rearrangement links TRBV5-6 to TRBJ1-6; D is perhaps TRBD1 (5 bases). This CDR3 contains 15 residues. Germline assignment: CDR1 SGHDT and CDR2 YYEEEE. V shed 3 bases and J shed 0 bases, with 7 bases lying between them. The CDR3 protein is CASSWGSSYNSPLHF. DNA for the CDR3: TGTGCCAGCAGCTGGGGCAGCTCCTATAATTCACCCCTCCACTTT. The full variable domain, completed using reference TRBV5-6 and TRBJ1-6, is DAGVTQSPTHLIKTRGQQVTLRCSPKSGHDTVSWYQQALGQGPQFIFQYYEEEERQRGNFPDRFSGHQFPNYSSELNVNALLLGDSALYLCASSWGSSYNSPLHFGNGTRLTVT.

The chain has TRBV5-1 and TRBJ1-3; no clear D gene. The germline CDR1 and CDR2 sequences are SGHRS and YFSETQ. The V end lost 6 bases, the J end lost 0 bases, and 10 bases lay between the germline ends. The CDR3 extends over 14 amino acids. CDR3 residues: CASTQSNSGNTIYF. The CDR3 DNA sequence: TGCGCCAGCACCCAGTCGAACTCTGGAAACACCATATATTTT.

This CDR3 reads CASSFNSYEQYF. The CDR3 nucleotides read TGTGCCAGCAGCTTTAACTCCTACGAGCAGTACTTC. This rearrangement joins TRBV5-6 to TRBJ2-7; D is uncertain. CDR1 and CDR2 (germline): SGHDT, YYEEEE. Trimming took off 2 bases at V and 0 bases at J, with 3 bases between the two ends. The CDR3 extends over 12 amino acids.

The rearrangement uses TRBV14 and TRBJ1-2; D is uncertain. With 1 base removed from V and 7 bases from J, the gap between germline ends came to 10 bases. Germline values: CDR1 SGHDN, CDR2 FVKESK. The CDR3 runs 13 residues. Here the CDR3 DNA reads TGTGCCAGCAGCCAAGGGGCGAGTTCTGGCTACACCTTC. Protein product: CASSQGASSGYTF.

This clone was found once. CDR3 region: CASNVRLGGSGQPQHF. Written as DNA, the CDR3 is TGTGCCAGCAACGTAAGGCTTGGAGGTTCGGGACAGCCCCAGCATTTT. The chain employs TRBV6-4 and TRBJ1-5; D call uncertain. The germline CDR1 and CDR2 sequences are MRHNA and SNTAGT. V dropped 7 bases and J dropped 7 bases, with 23 bases sitting between them. The CDR3 covers 16 residues.

The rearrangement links TRBV30 to TRBJ2-3; the D gene is possibly TRBD2 (6 bases). The CDR3 has 12 amino acids. Trimming took 2 bases from V and 5 from J, leaving 8 bases between them. Per the germline V gene, CDR1 is GTSNPN and CDR2 is SVGIG (reference sequence). CDR3 nucleotides: TGTGCCTGGAGTCAGACTAGAGATACGCAGTATTTT. Translation gives CAWSQTRDTQYF.

A single count supports this clone. The chain is built from TRBV9 and TRBJ2-7, with TRBD2 identical over 7 bases. Germline V lookup: CDR1 SGDLS, CDR2 YYNGEE. Trimming removed 2 bases from V and 1 base from J; junction bases left unmatched: 3. The CDR3 sequence is 14 residues long. CDR3 sequence: CASSVGTTSYEQYF. The CDR3 DNA is TGTGCCAGCAGCGTCGGGACTACGTCCTACGAGCAGTACTTC.

The V and J genes are TRBV19 and TRBJ1-2; 7 bases match TRBD1. Germline V gene data show CDR1 as LNHDA and CDR2 as SQIVND (reference sequence). This CDR3 has 13 residues. V lost 3 bases and J lost 3; bases outside the gene matches: 1. The CDR3 sequence: CASSIDRDYGYTF. The DNA of the CDR3 is TGTGCCAGTAGTATTGACAGGGACTATGGCTACACCTTC.

The chain links TRBV25-1 to TRBJ2-5; 7 bases are shared with TRBD2. CDR1 MGHDK and CDR2 SYGVNS come from the germline V gene. The CDR3 totals 15 residues. V lost 6 bases, J lost 4 bases, and 11 bases stayed unmatched. In nucleotides, the CDR3 is TGTGCCAGCAGCTCGGGGGAGGGGCGGGGAGAGACCCAGTACTTC. Translated, it gives CASSSGEGRGETQYF.

CDR3 nucleotide sequence: TGTGCCAGCAGCTCCGACAGGGACAATGAGCAGTTCTTC. Translation: CASSSDRDNEQFF. The rearrangement links TRBV7-2 to TRBJ2-1; 7 positions match TRBD1. V lost 4 bases and J lost 5; bases outside the gene matches: 2. This CDR3 is 13 amino acids long. CDR1 and CDR2 from the germline V gene are SGHTA and FQGNSA.